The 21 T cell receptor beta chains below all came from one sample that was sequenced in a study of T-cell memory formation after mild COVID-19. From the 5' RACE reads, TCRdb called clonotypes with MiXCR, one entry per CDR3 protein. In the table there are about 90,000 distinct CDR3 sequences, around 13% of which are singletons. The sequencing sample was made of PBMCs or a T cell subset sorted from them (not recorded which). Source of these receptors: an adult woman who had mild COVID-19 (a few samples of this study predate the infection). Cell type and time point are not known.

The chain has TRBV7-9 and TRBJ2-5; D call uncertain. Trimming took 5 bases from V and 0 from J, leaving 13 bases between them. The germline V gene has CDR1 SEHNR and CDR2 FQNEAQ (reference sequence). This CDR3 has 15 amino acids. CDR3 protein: CASSTPGPDQETQYF. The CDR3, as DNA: TGTGCCAGCAGCACCCCTGGGCCAGACCAAGAGACCCAGTACTTC.

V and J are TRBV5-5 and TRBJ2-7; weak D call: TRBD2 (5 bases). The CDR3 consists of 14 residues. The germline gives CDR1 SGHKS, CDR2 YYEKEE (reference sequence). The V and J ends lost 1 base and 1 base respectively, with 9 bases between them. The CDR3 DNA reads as TGTGCCAGCAGCTTGCAGACTACATCCTACGAGCAGTACTTC. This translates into CASSLQTTSYEQYF.

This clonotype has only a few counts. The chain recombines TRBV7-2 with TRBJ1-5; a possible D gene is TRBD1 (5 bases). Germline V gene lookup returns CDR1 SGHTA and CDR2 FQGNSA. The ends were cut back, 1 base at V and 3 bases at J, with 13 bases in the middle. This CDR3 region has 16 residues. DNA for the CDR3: TGTGCCAGCAGCTTAGGTTATGGGGGGACCAATCAGCCCCAGCATTTT. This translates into CASSLGYGGTNQPQHF. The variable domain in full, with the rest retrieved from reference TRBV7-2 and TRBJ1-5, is GAGVSQSPSNKVTEKGKDVELRCDPISGHTALYWYRQSLGQGLEFLIYFQGNSAPDKSGLPSDRFSAERTGGSVSTLTIQRTQQEDSAVYLCASSLGYGGTNQPQHFGDGTRLSIL.

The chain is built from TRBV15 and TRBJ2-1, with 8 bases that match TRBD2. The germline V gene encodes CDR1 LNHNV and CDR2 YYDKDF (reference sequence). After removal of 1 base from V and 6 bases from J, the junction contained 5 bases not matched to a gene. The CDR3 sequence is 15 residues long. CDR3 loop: CATSRGGGRTNEQFF. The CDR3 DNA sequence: TGTGCCACCAGCAGAGGGGGCGGGAGGACCAATGAGCAGTTCTTC.

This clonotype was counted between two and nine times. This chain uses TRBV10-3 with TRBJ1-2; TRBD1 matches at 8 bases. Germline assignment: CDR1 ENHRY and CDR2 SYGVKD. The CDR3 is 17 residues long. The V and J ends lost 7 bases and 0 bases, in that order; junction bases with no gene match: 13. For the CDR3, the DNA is TGTGCCATCACCGCCGGACAGGGCTTTCGGGCTAACTATGGCTACACCTTC. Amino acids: CAITAGQGFRANYGYTF.

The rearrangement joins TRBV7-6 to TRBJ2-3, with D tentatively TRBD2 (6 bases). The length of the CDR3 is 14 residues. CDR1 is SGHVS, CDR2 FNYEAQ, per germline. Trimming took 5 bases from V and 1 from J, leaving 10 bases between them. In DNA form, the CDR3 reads TGTGCCAGCAGCCTCTCGGGGGGCACAGATACGCAGTATTTT. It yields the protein CASSLSGGTDTQYF.

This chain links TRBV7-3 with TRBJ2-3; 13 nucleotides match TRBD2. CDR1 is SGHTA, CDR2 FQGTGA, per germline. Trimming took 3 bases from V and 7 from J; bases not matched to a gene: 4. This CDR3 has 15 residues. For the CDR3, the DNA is TGTGCCAGCAGCTTGACTAGCGGGGGGCTATATACGCAGTATTTT. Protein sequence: CASSLTSGGLYTQYF.

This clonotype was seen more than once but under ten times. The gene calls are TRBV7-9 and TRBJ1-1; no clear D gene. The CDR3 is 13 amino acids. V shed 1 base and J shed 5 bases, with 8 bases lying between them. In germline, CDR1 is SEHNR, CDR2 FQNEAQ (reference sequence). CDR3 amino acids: CASSLVTTTEAFF. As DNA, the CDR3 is TGTGCCAGCAGCTTAGTGACCACTACTGAAGCTTTCTTT. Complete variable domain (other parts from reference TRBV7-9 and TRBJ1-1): DTGVSQNPRHKITKRGQNVTFRCDPISEHNRLYWYRQTLGQGPEFLTYFQNEAQLEKSRLLSDRFSAERPKGSFSTLEIQRTEQGDSAMYLCASSLVTTTEAFFGQGTRLTVV.

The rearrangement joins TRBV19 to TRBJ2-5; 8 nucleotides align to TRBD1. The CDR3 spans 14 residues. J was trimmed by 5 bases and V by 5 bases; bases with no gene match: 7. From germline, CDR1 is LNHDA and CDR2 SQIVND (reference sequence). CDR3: CASSPPDRAETQYF. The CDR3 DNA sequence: TGTGCCAGTAGTCCCCCGGACAGGGCGGAGACCCAGTACTTC.

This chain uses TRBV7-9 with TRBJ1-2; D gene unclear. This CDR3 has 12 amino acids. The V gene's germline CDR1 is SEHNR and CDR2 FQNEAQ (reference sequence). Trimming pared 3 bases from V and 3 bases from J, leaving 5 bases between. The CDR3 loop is CASSFVDYGYTF. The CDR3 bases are TGTGCCAGCAGCTTCGTAGACTATGGCTACACCTTC. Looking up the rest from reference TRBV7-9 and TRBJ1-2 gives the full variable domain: DTGVSQNPRHKITKRGQNVTFRCDPISEHNRLYWYRQTLGQGPEFLTYFQNEAQLEKSRLLSDRFSAERPKGSFSTLEIQRTEQGDSAMYLCASSFVDYGYTFGSGTRLTVV.

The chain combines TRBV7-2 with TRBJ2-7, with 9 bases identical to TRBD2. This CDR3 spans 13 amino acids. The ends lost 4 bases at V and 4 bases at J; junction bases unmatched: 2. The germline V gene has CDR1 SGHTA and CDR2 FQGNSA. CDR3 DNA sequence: TGTGCCAGCAGCTCGGGACTAGCTTACGAGCAGTACTTC. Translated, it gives CASSSGLAYEQYF. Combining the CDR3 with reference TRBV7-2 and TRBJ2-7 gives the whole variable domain GAGVSQSPSNKVTEKGKDVELRCDPISGHTALYWYRQSLGQGLEFLIYFQGNSAPDKSGLPSDRFSAERTGGSVSTLTIQRTQQEDSAVYLCASSSGLAYEQYFGPGTRLTVT.

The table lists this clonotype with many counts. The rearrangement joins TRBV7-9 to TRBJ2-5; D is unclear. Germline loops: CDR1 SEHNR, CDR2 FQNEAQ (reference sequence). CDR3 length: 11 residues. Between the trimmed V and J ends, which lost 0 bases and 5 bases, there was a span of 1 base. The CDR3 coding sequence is TGTGCCAGCAGCTTAGCCGAGACCCAGTACTTC. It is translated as CASSLAETQYF.

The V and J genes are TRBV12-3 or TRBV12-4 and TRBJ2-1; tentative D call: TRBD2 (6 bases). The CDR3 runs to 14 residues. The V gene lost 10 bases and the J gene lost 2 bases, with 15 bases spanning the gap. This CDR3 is CAIGTRGPYNEQFF. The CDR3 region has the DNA TGTGCCATAGGGACTCGGGGACCCTACAATGAGCAGTTCTTC.

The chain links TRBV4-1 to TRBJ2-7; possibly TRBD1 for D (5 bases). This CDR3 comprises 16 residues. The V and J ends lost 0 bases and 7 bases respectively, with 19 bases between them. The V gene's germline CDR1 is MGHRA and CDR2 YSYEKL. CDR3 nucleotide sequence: TGCGCCAGCAGCCAAGAGGTAGTACTGGGGCCAGGGGAGCAGTACTTC. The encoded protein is CASSQEVVLGPGEQYF.

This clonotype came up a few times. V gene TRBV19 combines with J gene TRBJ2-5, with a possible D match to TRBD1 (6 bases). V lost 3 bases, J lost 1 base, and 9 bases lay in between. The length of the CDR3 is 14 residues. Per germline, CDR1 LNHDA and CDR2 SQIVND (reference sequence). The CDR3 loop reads CASSITGTQETQYF. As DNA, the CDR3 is TGTGCCAGTAGTATTACAGGGACCCAAGAGACCCAGTACTTC.

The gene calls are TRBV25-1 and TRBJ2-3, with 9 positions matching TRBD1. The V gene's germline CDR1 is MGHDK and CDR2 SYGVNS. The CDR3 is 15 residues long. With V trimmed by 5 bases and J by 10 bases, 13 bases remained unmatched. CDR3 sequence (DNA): TGTGCCAGCAGTCTCCCGGGACAGGGAGATAGACCGCAGTATTTT. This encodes CASSLPGQGDRPQYF. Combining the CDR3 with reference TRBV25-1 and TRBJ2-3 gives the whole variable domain EADIYQTPRYLVIGTGKKITLECSQTMGHDKMYWYQQDPGMELHLIHYSYGVNSTEKGDLSSESTVSRIRTEHFPLTLESARPSHTSQYLCASSLPGQGDRPQYFGPGTRLTVL.

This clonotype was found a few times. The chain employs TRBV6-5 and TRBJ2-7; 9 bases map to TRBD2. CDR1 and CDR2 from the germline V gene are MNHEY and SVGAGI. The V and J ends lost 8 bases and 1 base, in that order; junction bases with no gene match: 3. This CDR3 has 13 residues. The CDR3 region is CASRAGGSYEQYF. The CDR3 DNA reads TGTGCCAGCCGAGCGGGAGGTTCCTACGAGCAGTACTTC.

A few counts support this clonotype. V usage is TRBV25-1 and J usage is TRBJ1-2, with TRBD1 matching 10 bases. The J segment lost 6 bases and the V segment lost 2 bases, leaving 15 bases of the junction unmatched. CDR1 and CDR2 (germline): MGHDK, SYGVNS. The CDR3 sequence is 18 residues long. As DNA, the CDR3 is TGTGCCAGCAGTGAAATGAAGGGACAGGGGTACCCAGCGCATGGCTACACCTTC. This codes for CASSEMKGQGYPAHGYTF.

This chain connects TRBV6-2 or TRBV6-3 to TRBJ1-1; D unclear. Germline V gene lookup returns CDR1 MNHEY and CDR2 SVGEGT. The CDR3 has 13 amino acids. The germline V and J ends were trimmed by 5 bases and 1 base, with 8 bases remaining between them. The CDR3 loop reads CASSTGENTEAFF. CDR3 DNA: TGTGCCAGCAGTACTGGGGAGAACACTGAAGCTTTCTTT.

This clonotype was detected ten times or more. The CDR3 bases are TGTGCCAGCACCATGGTCCGGGGAATGAACACCGGGGAGCTGTTTTTT. Protein sequence: CASTMVRGMNTGELFF. The chain uses TRBV7-8 and TRBJ2-2; D perhaps matches TRBD2 (5 bases). V was trimmed by 7 bases and J by 1 base, leaving 16 bases between them. CDR1 is SGHVS, CDR2 FQNEAQ, per germline. The CDR3 has 16 amino acids.

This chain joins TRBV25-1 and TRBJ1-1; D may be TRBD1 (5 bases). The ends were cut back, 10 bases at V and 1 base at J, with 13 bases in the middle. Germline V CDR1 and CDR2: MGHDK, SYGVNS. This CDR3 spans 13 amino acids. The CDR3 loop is CATGEGPNTEAFF. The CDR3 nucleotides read TGTGCCACCGGGGAGGGACCGAACACTGAAGCTTTCTTT. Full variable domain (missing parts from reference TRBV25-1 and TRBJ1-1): EADIYQTPRYLVIGTGKKITLECSQTMGHDKMYWYQQDPGMELHLIHYSYGVNSTEKGDLSSESTVSRIRTEHFPLTLESARPSHTSQYLCATGEGPNTEAFFGQGTRLTVV.